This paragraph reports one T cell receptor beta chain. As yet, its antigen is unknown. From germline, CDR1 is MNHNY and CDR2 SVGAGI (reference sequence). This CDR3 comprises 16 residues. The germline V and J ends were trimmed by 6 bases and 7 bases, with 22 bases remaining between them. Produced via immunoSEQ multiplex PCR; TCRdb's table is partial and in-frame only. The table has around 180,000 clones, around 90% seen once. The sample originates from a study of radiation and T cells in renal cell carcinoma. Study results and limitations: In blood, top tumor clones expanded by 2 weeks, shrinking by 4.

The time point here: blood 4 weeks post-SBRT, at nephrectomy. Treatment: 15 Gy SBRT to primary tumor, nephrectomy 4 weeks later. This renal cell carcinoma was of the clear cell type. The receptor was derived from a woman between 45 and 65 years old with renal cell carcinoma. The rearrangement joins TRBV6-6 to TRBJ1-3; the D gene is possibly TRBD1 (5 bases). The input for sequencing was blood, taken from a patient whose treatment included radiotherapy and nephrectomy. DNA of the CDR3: TGTGCCAGCAGGCCGGCTATCGGGGACTCGTTGAACACCATATATTTT. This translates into CASRPAIGDSLNTIYF.